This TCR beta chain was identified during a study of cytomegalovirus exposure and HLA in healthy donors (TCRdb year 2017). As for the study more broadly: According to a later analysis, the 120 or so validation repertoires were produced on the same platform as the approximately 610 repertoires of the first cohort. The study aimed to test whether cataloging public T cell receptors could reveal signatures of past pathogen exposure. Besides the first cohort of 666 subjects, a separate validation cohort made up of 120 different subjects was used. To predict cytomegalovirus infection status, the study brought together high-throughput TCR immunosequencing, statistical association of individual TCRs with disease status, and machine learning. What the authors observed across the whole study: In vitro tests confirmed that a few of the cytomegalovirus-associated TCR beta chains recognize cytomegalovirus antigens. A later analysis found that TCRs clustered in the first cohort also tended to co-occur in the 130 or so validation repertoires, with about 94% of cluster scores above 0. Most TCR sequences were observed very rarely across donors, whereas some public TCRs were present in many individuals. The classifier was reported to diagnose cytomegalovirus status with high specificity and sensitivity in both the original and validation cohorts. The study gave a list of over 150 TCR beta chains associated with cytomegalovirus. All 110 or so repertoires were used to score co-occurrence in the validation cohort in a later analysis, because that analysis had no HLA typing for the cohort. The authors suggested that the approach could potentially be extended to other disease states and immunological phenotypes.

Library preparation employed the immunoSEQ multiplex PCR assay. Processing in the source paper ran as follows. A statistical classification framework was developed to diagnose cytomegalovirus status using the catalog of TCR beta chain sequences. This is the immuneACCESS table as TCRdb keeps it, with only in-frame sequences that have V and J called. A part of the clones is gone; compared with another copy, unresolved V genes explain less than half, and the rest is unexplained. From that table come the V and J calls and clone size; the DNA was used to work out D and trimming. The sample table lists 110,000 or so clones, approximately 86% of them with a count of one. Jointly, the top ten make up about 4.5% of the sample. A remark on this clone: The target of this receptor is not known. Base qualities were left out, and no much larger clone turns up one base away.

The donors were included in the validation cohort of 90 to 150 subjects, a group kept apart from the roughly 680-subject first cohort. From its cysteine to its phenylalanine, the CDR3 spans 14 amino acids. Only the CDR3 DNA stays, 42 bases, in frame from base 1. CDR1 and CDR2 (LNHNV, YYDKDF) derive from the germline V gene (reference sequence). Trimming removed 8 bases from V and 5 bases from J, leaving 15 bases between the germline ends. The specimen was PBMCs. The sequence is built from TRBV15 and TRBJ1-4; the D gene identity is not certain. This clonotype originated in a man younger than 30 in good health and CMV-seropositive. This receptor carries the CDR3 CATRRGSVNEKLFF. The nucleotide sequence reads TGTGCCACCCGTCGGGGATCGGTGAATGAAAAACTGTTTTTT.